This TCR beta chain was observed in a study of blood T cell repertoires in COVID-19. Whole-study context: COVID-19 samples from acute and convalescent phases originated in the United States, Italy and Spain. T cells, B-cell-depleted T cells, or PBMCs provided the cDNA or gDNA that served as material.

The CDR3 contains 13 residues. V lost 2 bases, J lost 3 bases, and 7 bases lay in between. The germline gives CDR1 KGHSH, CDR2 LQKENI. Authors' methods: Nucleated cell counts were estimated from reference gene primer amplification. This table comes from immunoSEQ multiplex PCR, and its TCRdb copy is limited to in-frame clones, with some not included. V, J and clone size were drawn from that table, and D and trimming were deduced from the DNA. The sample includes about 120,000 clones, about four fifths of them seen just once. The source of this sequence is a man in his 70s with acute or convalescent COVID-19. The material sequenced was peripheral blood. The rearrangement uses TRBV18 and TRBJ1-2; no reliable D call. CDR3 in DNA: TGTGCCAGCTCACCAAACAGCTACTATGGCTACACCTTC. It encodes CASSPNSYYGYTF.